These T cell receptor beta chains were read from a single sample in a study of CD8 T cells in ankylosing spondylitis. One entry per CDR3 protein, called by TCRdb with MiXCR from the 5' RACE reads. The sample yields fewer than 550,000 distinct CDR3 sequences, less than 6% seen once. Specimen: blood, either unsorted or a sorted T cell fraction (not recorded which). These TCRs come from a male donor with ankylosing spondylitis. The CDR3 runs from the conserved cysteine through the conserved F or W. A D gene is named only where the DNA matches it firmly. Some rows mark clone size as missing; the rest say once, few, many or name a class of expanded clone.

J gene,V gene,clone size,D gene,CDR3 protein,CDR3 DNA
TRBJ2-7,TRBV20-1,many,-,CSAPGGTLYEQYF,TGCAGTGCCCCCGGCGGGACACTCTACGAGCAGTACTTC
TRBJ1-1,TRBV29-1,many,-,CSVERGGGGTEAFF,TGCAGCGTTGAAAGAGGGGGTGGTGGCACTGAAGCTTTCTTT
TRBJ1-2,TRBV20-1,many,-,CSASHRTDSNGYTF,TGCAGTGCTAGCCACCGGACCGACTCTAATGGCTACACCTTC
TRBJ2-1,TRBV20-1,many,-,CRYRGGFYNEQFF,TGCAGATACAGGGGGGGATTCTACAATGAGCAGTTCTTC
TRBJ1-2,TRBV29-1,many,-,CSVTLGTSNYGYTF,TGCAGCGTTACCCTAGGGACTTCCAACTATGGCTACACCTTC
TRBJ2-5,TRBV27,few,-,CASSLWSGETQYF,TGTGCCAGCAGTTTATGGAGCGGTGAGACCCAGTACTTC
TRBJ2-3,TRBV5-5,-,TRBD2,CASSSSGSGLTDTQYF,TGTGCCAGCAGCTCCAGCGGGAGTGGGTTGACAGATACGCAGTATTTT
TRBJ2-2,TRBV6-1,many,TRBD1,CASSLAQGWTGELFF,TGTGCCAGCAGTCTCGCACAGGGGTGGACCGGGGAGCTGTTTTTT
TRBJ2-1,TRBV24-1,many,TRBD2,CATSDYDGSGIHNEQFF,TGTGCCACCAGTGACTATGATGGTAGCGGGATCCACAATGAGCAGTTCTTC
TRBJ1-1,TRBV3-1,-,-,CASTATGQAFF,TGTGCCAGCACCGCGACAGGTCAAGCTTTCTTT
TRBJ2-1,TRBV9,many,-,CASSGARYGGDKHEQFF,TGTGCCAGCAGCGGGGCACGCTATGGGGGCGACAAACATGAGCAGTTCTTC
TRBJ1-5,TRBV12-3/TRBV12-4,many,-,CASSLGTQGTQPQHF,TGTGCCAGCAGTTTAGGGACACAGGGCACTCAGCCCCAGCATTTT
TRBJ2-7,TRBV27,few,TRBD1,CASRNGQVTYEQYF,TGTGCCAGCAGGAACGGACAGGTAACCTACGAGCAGTACTTC
TRBJ2-1,TRBV7-2,many,-,CASSLDGIPHNEQFF,TGTGCCAGCAGCTTGGACGGGATCCCGCACAATGAGCAGTTCTTC
TRBJ1-1,TRBV7-2,-,-,CASSIAGHTEAFF,TGTGCCAGCAGCATAGCGGGACACACTGAAGCTTTCTTT
TRBJ1-1,TRBV29-1,many,-,CSVPGAGMGTNTEAFF,TGCAGCGTCCCGGGGGCAGGGATGGGAACTAACACTGAAGCTTTCTTT
TRBJ2-1,TRBV9,-,-,CASSVAVTVYNEQFF,TGTGCCAGCAGCGTAGCTGTCACAGTTTACAATGAGCAGTTCTTC
TRBJ2-5,TRBV7-2,-,-,CASSFDRPPMAQYF,TGTGCCAGCAGCTTCGACCGCCCCCCAATGGCCCAGTACTTC
TRBJ2-2,TRBV24-1,-,TRBD2,CATAPGLAGRTGELFF,TGTGCCACCGCCCCGGGACTAGCGGGACGCACCGGGGAGCTGTTTTTT
TRBJ1-5,TRBV7-3,many,-,CASSLNVGTPQHF,TGTGCCAGCAGCTTAAATGTCGGCACGCCCCAGCATTTT
TRBJ2-2,TRBV27,many,-,CASSLRITTGELFF,TGTGCCAGCAGTTTAAGAATAACCACCGGGGAGCTGTTTTTT
TRBJ1-1,TRBV4-3,many,-,CASSQGTGAMNTEAFF,TGCGCCAGCAGCCAAGGAACTGGGGCTATGAACACTGAAGCTTTCTTT
TRBJ2-3,TRBV20-1,many,TRBD2,CSAILAGATDTQYF,TGCAGTGCAATACTAGCGGGGGCCACAGATACGCAGTATTTT
TRBJ2-1,TRBV27,many,-,CASSSKVYNEQFF,TGTGCCAGCAGTTCCAAAGTCTACAATGAGCAGTTCTTC
TRBJ1-5,TRBV20-1,-,-,CSARDLGEISNQPQHF,TGCAGTGCTAGAGATTTGGGGGAAATAAGCAATCAGCCCCAGCATTTT
TRBJ2-7,TRBV7-9,many,TRBD1,CASSPPGQGIYEQYF,TGTGCCAGCAGCCCCCCAGGACAGGGGATTTACGAGCAGTACTTC
TRBJ2-3,TRBV20-1,many,TRBD1,CSVQDRGLADTQYF,TGCAGTGTTCAGGACAGGGGGTTGGCAGATACGCAGTATTTT
TRBJ2-5,TRBV7-2,few,-,CASSLARGYQETQYF,TGTGCCAGCAGCTTAGCGCGGGGCTACCAAGAGACCCAGTACTTC
TRBJ2-5,TRBV28,many,TRBD2,CASSLETSGRPSYTQYF,TGTGCCAGCAGTTTAGAAACTAGCGGGAGACCCTCTTATACCCAGTACTTC
TRBJ2-5,TRBV7-7,many,-,CASSLWAREETQYF,TGTGCTAGCAGCTTATGGGCGAGAGAGGAGACCCAGTACTTC
TRBJ1-6,TRBV5-1,many,-,CASSLAGMGGGSPLHF,TGCGCCAGCAGCTTGGCCGGGATGGGAGGCGGATCACCCCTCCACTTT
TRBJ2-7,TRBV12-3/TRBV12-4,-,-,CASWAGQIVGEQYF,TGTGCCAGCTGGGCCGGACAGATCGTTGGCGAGCAGTACTTC
TRBJ2-5,TRBV6-2/TRBV6-3,many,TRBD1,CASSPPTGGGETQYF,TGTGCCAGCAGCCCCCCGACAGGGGGCGGGGAGACCCAGTACTTC
TRBJ1-2,TRBV10-3,many,TRBD1,CAISGNRDSPIYGYTF,TGTGCCATCAGTGGGAACCGGGACAGCCCCATTTATGGCTACACCTTC
TRBJ2-7,TRBV13,-,TRBD2,CASSLGGRDEQYF,TGTGCCAGCAGCTTAGGCGGGAGGGATGAGCAGTACTTC
TRBJ2-3,TRBV20-1,many,-,CSASYGGGPTDTQYF,TGCAGTGCTAGTTATGGTGGGGGCCCCACAGATACGCAGTATTTT
TRBJ2-7,TRBV4-3,many,TRBD1,CASSQHRGTVIHEQYF,TGCGCCAGCAGCCAACACAGGGGGACAGTTATCCACGAGCAGTACTTC
TRBJ2-1,TRBV20-1,many,-,CSAPPGPPGHEQFF,TGCAGTGCTCCGCCGGGACCTCCGGGGCATGAGCAGTTCTTC
TRBJ2-7,TRBV5-1,many,-,CASSWDTSYEQYF,TGCGCCAGCAGCTGGGACACCTCCTACGAGCAGTACTTC
TRBJ2-7,TRBV4-3,many,TRBD1,CASSQVMDRGYEQYF,TGCGCCAGCAGCCAAGTGATGGACAGGGGTTACGAGCAGTACTTC
TRBJ2-5,TRBV20-1,many,TRBD2,CSARWGGRGETQYF,TGCAGTGCTAGGTGGGGCGGGAGGGGAGAGACCCAGTACTTC
TRBJ2-3,TRBV12-3/TRBV12-4,many,-,CASSLIRREDTDTQYF,TGTGCCAGCAGTTTAATTCGCAGGGAAGACACAGATACGCAGTATTTT
TRBJ1-1,TRBV12-3/TRBV12-4,many,-,CASSFIGAGEAFF,TGTGCCAGCAGTTTTATTGGGGCAGGTGAAGCTTTCTTT
TRBJ2-3,TRBV7-9,-,TRBD1,CASSKKPGQVTDTQYF,TGTGCCAGCAGCAAAAAACCGGGACAGGTCACAGATACGCAGTATTTT
TRBJ1-1,TRBV5-1,many,TRBD1,CASSLGPQGDTEAFF,TGCGCCAGCAGCTTGGGACCACAGGGGGACACTGAAGCTTTCTTT
TRBJ2-2,TRBV5-1,many,TRBD2,CASSLGASGNPVNTGELFF,TGCGCCAGCAGCTTGGGGGCTAGCGGTAACCCTGTGAACACCGGGGAGCTGTTTTTT
TRBJ2-4,TRBV6-1,many,-,CASSKGRLANIQYF,TGTGCCAGCAGTAAGGGACGGTTGGCGAACATTCAGTACTTC
TRBJ2-1,TRBV7-2,many,-,CASSLMSYPLGQFF,TGTGCCAGCAGCTTAATGTCTTACCCCCTCGGGCAGTTCTTC
TRBJ1-2,TRBV7-2,few,TRBD1,CASSSRTGFYGYTF,TGTGCCAGCAGCTCCAGGACAGGTTTCTATGGCTACACCTTC
TRBJ1-1,TRBV20-1,many,-,CSASQTEAFF,TGCAGTGCTAGCCAAACTGAAGCTTTCTTT
TRBJ1-6,TRBV20-1,many,-,CSGGLTGNNSPLHF,TGCAGTGGCGGTCTTACAGGGAATAATTCACCCCTCCACTTT
TRBJ1-1,TRBV5-1,many,-,CASSPDSRDTEAFF,TGCGCCAGCAGCCCGGACAGCAGGGACACTGAAGCTTTCTTT
TRBJ2-7,TRBV5-1,many,-,CASSPRGAFSYEQYF,TGCGCCAGCAGCCCACGTGGGGCATTTTCCTACGAGCAGTACTTC
TRBJ2-3,TRBV20-1,many,-,CSARDHGGGQYF,TGCAGTGCTAGAGATCACGGGGGAGGACAGTATTTT